The rows below give T cell receptor beta chains drawn from one sample of a study of regulatory T cells in long-lasting Graves disease. TCRdb re-called the multiplex PCR reads through MiXCR, storing one row per CDR3 protein. The repertoire holds roughly 420,000 distinct CDR3 sequences, with roughly 17% as singletons. The same specimen was also included in a second study, on T cells in Graves' hyperthyroidism and ophthalmopathy.

The sample here was peripheral blood mononuclear cells (PBMCs), taken at new diagnosis, from a patient treated with antithyroid drugs. The source of these receptors is a woman aged 18-29 years with Graves disease. Both conserved end residues are trimmed from each CDR3.

V: TRBV4-3
CDR3: ASSQGLAGPTDTQY

V: TRBV6-2/TRBV6-3
CDR3: ASSPRTSGRVGEQF

V: TRBV20-1
CDR3: SASKLAGITTTDTQY

V: TRBV28
CDR3: ASRPGTGGGSLGEQY

V: TRBV6-2/TRBV6-3
CDR3: ASSQGQGIEAF

V: TRBV28
CDR3: ASRPRGGNQPQH

V: TRBV7-8
CDR3: ASSQARGRTGELF

V: TRBV20-1
CDR3: SAIETRTSTDTQY

V: TRBV7-6
CDR3: ASSLDWDRGGEQY

V: TRBV10-3
CDR3: AISESELMYGYT

V: TRBV7-2
CDR3: ASSLSLGNSPLH

V: TRBV11-2
CDR3: ASSLLAYGTGYNEQF

V: TRBV24-1
CDR3: ATSGVDPARYNEQF

V: TRBV4-1
CDR3: ASTRARTNTGELF

V: TRBV20-1
CDR3: SARGSGFQAWDNEQF

V: TRBV5-6
CDR3: ASSLGDLSEQF

V: TRBV3-1
CDR3: ASSQVQGRVEAF

V: TRBV3-1
CDR3: ASSQDGGSYEQY

V: TRBV11-2
CDR3: ASSWDRGGNQPQH

V: TRBV19
CDR3: ASMAGGRVGETQY

V: TRBV5-1
CDR3: ASGGLAGESGGELF

V: TRBV27
CDR3: ASSLGAGNGKNIQY

V: TRBV7-9
CDR3: ASSSGLNTEAF

V: TRBV5-1
CDR3: ASSSRGGVETQY

V: TRBV7-2
CDR3: ASSLGPSLNTEAF

V: TRBV11-2
CDR3: ASSPTASTYNEQF

V: TRBV12-3/TRBV12-4
CDR3: ASRADHGNEKLF

V: TRBV15
CDR3: ATSREAVVKQETQY

V: TRBV7-9
CDR3: ASSPHGDGYT

V: TRBV11-3
CDR3: AISEPRTSYDNEQF

V: TRBV19
CDR3: ASTSGGGRNQPQH

V: TRBV28
CDR3: ASSLKEITDTQY

V: TRBV28
CDR3: ASSALQGAVYGYT

V: TRBV5-1
CDR3: ASSSGLAGVLEQY

V: TRBV5-1
CDR3: ASRISGSYNEQF

V: TRBV20-1
CDR3: SAGPGQGYQPQH

V: TRBV3-1
CDR3: ASSQGAGAYEQY

V: TRBV5-1
CDR3: ASSKRAGGYNEQF

V: TRBV2
CDR3: ASNRGPTGTQY

V: TRBV6-2/TRBV6-3
CDR3: ASSYSLWDISRDNEQF

V: TRBV7-8
CDR3: ASSLYRDYEQY

V: TRBV3-1
CDR3: ASSEQGSRAF

V: TRBV7-9
CDR3: ASSENRDRSTKQY

V: TRBV7-8
CDR3: ASSDVWSNEQF

V: TRBV20-1
CDR3: SASDTGLAGAFNEQF

V: TRBV7-9
CDR3: ASSPGASTDTQY

V: TRBV10-3
CDR3: ASHRAGGYEQY

V: TRBV7-3
CDR3: ASSLSGTESFHTQY

V: TRBV3-1
CDR3: ASSHLRETQY

V: TRBV11-2
CDR3: ASSRWVNEQF

V: TRBV6-5
CDR3: ASSYSEVPGNTIY

V: TRBV20-1
CDR3: SASVAGPNTGELF